This TCR beta chain was observed in a study of cytomegalovirus exposure and HLA in healthy donors. Overall study results and limits: Roughly uniform depth of sequencing across donors was assumed in presence/absence analyses. The study dropped some indistinguishable V segments, TRBV6-2 and TRBV6-3 among them. A reported reduction in N-insertions relative to the approximately 600-donor mean was seen in an Asian-associated ancestry cluster in a later analysis.

For this clone: Its target is not known.

J gave up 3 bases and V 3 bases, and 2 bases lay outside the gene matches. Germline V lookup: CDR1 SGHRS, CDR2 YFSETQ. CDR3 length: 14 amino acids. In the PCR, 60 Vbeta and 13 Jbeta primers were used. In the original processing: An analysis performed later counted about 80 million unique TCR beta chains (around 9.9 million of them shared). The assay was immunoSEQ multiplex PCR, and TCRdb's table has in-frame clones only and misses some. D and trimming were read from the DNA, whereas the V and J calls and clone size are those reported in that table. The sample gives 160,000 or so clones, approximately 80% of which show up once; around 2.1% is in the top ten.

The chain combines TRBV5-1 with TRBJ2-2, with 7 bases fitting TRBD1. Sequencing was done on a sample of PBMCs. This TCR came from a man between 45 and 60 years old in good health and CMV-seropositive. The CDR3 sequence: CASSSGQDTGELFF. As DNA, the CDR3 is TGCGCCAGCAGCTCCGGACAGGACACCGGGGAGCTGTTTTTT.